This TCR beta chain was sequenced during a study of identical twins. General study points: Cross-sectional statistical analysis, not tracking of the same donors, underpinned the conclusions.

TCRdb processed the 5' RACE reads anew with MiXCR; each CDR3 protein has one entry. The repertoire holds about 700,000 distinct CDR3 sequences, with roughly 6% as singletons. In its sample, this clonotype was seen many times. The antigen remains undetermined. The V and J ends lost 4 bases and 0 bases respectively, with 21 bases between them. The CDR3 contains 19 residues. Germline V gene lookup returns CDR1 MDHEN and CDR2 SYDVKM. The sequenced sample was naive T cells sorted from blood. The chain is built from TRBV28 and TRBJ2-2; D is possibly TRBD1 (6 bases). This clonotype originated in a man between 18 and 35 years old in good health. Here the CDR3 reads CASSSPSNRGTSNTGELFF. For the CDR3, the DNA is TGTGCCAGCAGTTCCCCCTCGAACCGTGGGACATCGAACACCGGGGAGCTGTTTTTT.